The clone carrying this T cell receptor (beta chain) was observed a single time. Its target is not known. Germline V gene data show CDR1 as SGDLS and CDR2 as YYNGEE. Trimming stripped 0 bases from V and 1 base from J, with 10 bases between. There are 15 residues in the CDR3. These data originate in a study of cytomegalovirus exposure and HLA in healthy donors. Regarding the study as a whole: In a later analysis, a genetic analysis reported fewer productive-TCR N-insertions in an Asian-associated ancestry cluster than the cohort average.

With 60 Vbeta and 13 Jbeta primers, the PCR was carried out. This table comes from immunoSEQ multiplex PCR, and its TCRdb copy is limited to in-frame clones, with some not included. The repertoire holds roughly 110,000 clones, with around 74% as singletons. J is TRBJ2-5 and V is TRBV9; tentatively, D is TRBD1 (6 bases). The clonotype was recovered from a man aged 25-45 years in good health and CMV-seropositive. Sample: PBMCs. The CDR3 nucleotides read TGTGCCAGCAGCGTAGCCGGCAGGGGCCAAGAGACCCAGTACTTC. Translating gives CASSVAGRGQETQYF.